The 2 T cell receptor beta chains presented below share a single source sample, sequenced in a study of metastatic and nonmetastatic thyroid tumors. TCRdb re-clonotyped the PCR reads through MiXCR. Of approximately 18,000 clones in the sample, 26% were seen once. No treatment had been given to any patient before thyroid surgery. Sequencing input: tumor tissue. Receptors originate from a female donor with papillary thyroid cancer or a benign thyroid nodule (not recorded which). Some clones in this sample may be carry-over from other donors' samples.

The chain combines TRBV5-5 with TRBJ2-3; D gene uncertain. The CDR3 spans 15 residues. Germline V gene lookup returns CDR1 SGHKS and CDR2 YYEKEE (reference sequence). Trimming pared 1 base from V and 6 bases from J, leaving 15 bases between. The CDR3 protein is CASSLLGTPMDTQYF. CDR3 in DNA: TGTGCCAGCAGCTTGTTGGGCACCCCAATGGATACGCAGTATTTT.

The gene calls are TRBV9 and TRBJ1-1, with 10 bases matching TRBD1. Germline loops: CDR1 SGDLS, CDR2 YYNGEE. This CDR3 region has 17 residues. V lost 3 bases to trimming and J lost 1 base; unmatched junction nucleotides: 9. As DNA, the CDR3 is TGTGCCAGCAGCGCAGTCCCGGGACAGGGGAGGAACACTGAAGCTTTCTTT. This codes for CASSAVPGQGRNTEAFF.